These T cell receptor beta chains were read from a single sample in a study of post-analysis software for immune sequencing data. TCRdb independently ran MiXCR on the PCR reads; one entry per CDR3 protein. The table has 740,000 or so distinct CDR3 sequences, around 50% seen once. The specimen was blood. The source of these receptors is a girl aged 10 to 17 with multiple sclerosis. Each CDR3 is given with its conserved first and last residue. The order of the fields is V gene, D gene, clone size, J gene, CDR3 DNA, CDR3 protein. The D gene is left open where the match is weak. Not all rows give a size; the values are once, few, many and, for expanded clones, a class.

TRBV6-1,TRBD1,.,TRBJ1-1,TGTGCCAGCAGTCCCCGCCCGGGACAGGGCAACACTGAAGCTTTCTTT,CASSPRPGQGNTEAFF
TRBV6-5,TRBD1,.,TRBJ1-1,TGTGCCAGCAGTCGCGGACAGGGGGTTACCCAGAAAGCTTTCTTT,CASSRGQGVTQKAFF
TRBV15,.,few,TRBJ1-1,TGTGCCACCAGCAGAGTGGTGGATTCTGAAGCTTTCTTT,CATSRVVDSEAFF
TRBV5-1,.,.,TRBJ1-2,TGCGCCAGCAGCTTGGGGACAGAGCCCAACTATGGCTACACCTTC,CASSLGTEPNYGYTF
TRBV6-1,.,few,TRBJ2-1,TGTGCCAGCAGACTAGGAATTGAGCAGTTCTTC,CASRLGIEQFF
TRBV18,.,.,TRBJ2-5,TGTGCCAGTCAACCGGGACTCCAAGAGACCCAGTACTTC,CASQPGLQETQYF
TRBV15,TRBD1,few,TRBJ1-2,TGTGCCACCAGCTGGGACAGGGGCCCCGCTAACTATGGCTACACCTTC,CATSWDRGPANYGYTF
TRBV7-3,.,.,TRBJ1-1,TGTGCCAGCAGCCCACAAGGCTGGAACACTGAAGCTTTCTTT,CASSPQGWNTEAFF
TRBV29-1,TRBD2,.,TRBJ2-3,TGCAGCGTTGGGTGGAGACTAGCGGGCACAGATACGCAGTATTTT,CSVGWRLAGTDTQYF
TRBV12-3/TRBV12-4,.,.,TRBJ2-1,TGTGCCAGCAGTTTAGGCGGGGAACACTCCTACAATGAGCAGTTCTTC,CASSLGGEHSYNEQFF
TRBV3-1,TRBD1,.,TRBJ1-1,TGTGCCAGCAGCTCCCGGGGACAGGGATTGAACACTGAAGCTTTCTTT,CASSSRGQGLNTEAFF
TRBV9,TRBD1,.,TRBJ2-1,TGTGCCAGCAGCGTAGATGGGGACAGGGCTTACAATGAGCAGTTCTTC,CASSVDGDRAYNEQFF
TRBV6-5,.,.,TRBJ2-1,TGTGCCAGCAGTTCAAACAGGGTGAAGGTAAATGAGCAGTTCTTC,CASSSNRVKVNEQFF
TRBV6-6,.,once,TRBJ2-7,TGTGCCAGCAGTTCACAGGGTTGCGCGAAGAGCTCCTACGAGCAGTACTTC,CASSSQGCAKSSYEQYF
TRBV30,.,.,TRBJ2-6,TGTGCCTGGAGCCTGGATAGCTCTGGGGCCAACGTCCTGACTTTC,CAWSLDSSGANVLTF
TRBV14,.,.,TRBJ1-1,TGTGCCAGCAGCCAAGATACAAGGTCTGAAGCTTTCTTT,CASSQDTRSEAFF
TRBV20-1,TRBD1,.,TRBJ1-2,TGCAGTGCCCCGGGACAGAACTATGGCTACACCTTC,CSAPGQNYGYTF
TRBV5-1,.,.,TRBJ2-3,TGCGCCAGCAGCTTGGAGGGGGGTGGAGATACGCAGTATTTT,CASSLEGGGDTQYF
TRBV2,TRBD2,.,TRBJ2-5,TGTGCCAGCAGGCCGACTAGCGGGAGGACCGATCCAAAGACCCAGTACTTC,CASRPTSGRTDPKTQYF
TRBV7-2,TRBD2,.,TRBJ2-5,TGTGCCAGCAGCCCCTGGGGAGGGGTGGAGACCCAGTACTTC,CASSPWGGVETQYF
TRBV6-5,.,.,TRBJ1-4,TGTGCCAGCAGGTCAGGGGCAACTAATGAAAAACTGTTTTTT,CASRSGATNEKLFF
TRBV6-2/TRBV6-3,.,.,TRBJ2-5,TGTGCCAGCACTCCCAACCGGGGCAGACAAGAGACCCAGTACTTC,CASTPNRGRQETQYF
TRBV15,.,.,TRBJ1-5,TGTGCCACCAGCAGAGATCAACGAACAGGGTACGAGCAGAATCAGCCCCAGCATTTT,CATSRDQRTGYEQNQPQHF
TRBV5-1,TRBD2,.,TRBJ2-5,TGCGCCAGCAGTTCCGGGACTAGCGGGAGTAAATTGGAAGAGACCCAGTACTTC,CASSSGTSGSKLEETQYF
TRBV20-1,TRBD2,.,TRBJ2-1,TGCAGTGCTAGAGATTCTAGCGGGAGATACAATGAGCAGTTCTTC,CSARDSSGRYNEQFF
TRBV6-6,.,few,TRBJ1-2,TGTGCCAGCAGTTTGTCTGGGACGGATCACTATGGCTACACCTTC,CASSLSGTDHYGYTF
TRBV12-3/TRBV12-4,.,.,TRBJ1-1,TGTGCCAGCAGTTTTGGTGGGGGAAACACTGAAGCTTTCTTT,CASSFGGGNTEAFF